The 19 T cell receptor beta chains given below trace back to one sample, sequenced in a study of CD8 T cells in ankylosing spondylitis (dated by TCRdb to the late 2010s). Points the paper makes about the study in general: Blood from ankylosing spondylitis patients appeared to be characterized by a TCR beta motif composed of about eight highly homologous amino acid variants.

These receptors have no identified antigens. The library was obtained by 5' RACE. TCRdb shows the sequencer as Illumina HiSeq 2500. TCRdb passed the public sequencing reads through fastp at Q25 and MiXCR, retaining productive beta sequences. CDR3 protein duplicates are merged, each entry listing the most common genes and DNA. For this sample the table gives approximately 540,000 distinct CDR3 sequences, of which over 9.5% were detected only once. The ten biggest clones cover approximately 7% of the sample. Sequenced sample: blood, either unsorted or a sorted T cell fraction (not recorded which). The source of these receptors is a male donor with ankylosing spondylitis.

Ten or more counts support this clonotype. The chain combines TRBV3-1 with TRBJ1-1; D is uncertain. Trimming removed 1 base at V and 1 base at J, with 4 bases between. This CDR3 region has 13 residues. In germline, CDR1 is LGHDT, CDR2 YNNKEL (reference sequence). The CDR3: CASSQVTNTEAFF. DNA for the CDR3: TGTGCCAGCAGCCAAGTCACGAACACTGAAGCTTTCTTT.

The J gene is TRBJ2-1, the V gene TRBV20-1; possibly TRBD1 for D (6 bases). The CDR3 is 11 residues long. Germline V gene data show CDR1 as DFQATT and CDR2 as SNEGSKA (reference sequence). V was trimmed by 6 bases and J by 7 bases, leaving 10 bases between them. The CDR3 loop reads CSASQGNEQFF. Written as DNA, the CDR3 is TGCAGTGCGTCACAGGGTAATGAGCAGTTCTTC.

J is TRBJ2-1 and V is TRBV12-3 or TRBV12-4, with D perhaps matching TRBD2 (5 bases). This CDR3 has 15 residues. Trimming pared 1 base from V and 9 bases from J, leaving 16 bases between. Here the CDR3 DNA reads TGTGCCAGCAGTTTAGGAGGGATCACAATAGGTGAGCAGTTCTTC. It encodes CASSLGGITIGEQFF.

Many counts were recorded for this clonotype. The chain has TRBV5-1 and TRBJ2-7; perhaps TRBD1 as D (6 bases). V lost 3 bases to trimming and J lost 3 bases, with 10 bases between them. The germline CDR1 and CDR2 sequences are SGHRS and YFSETQ. CDR3 length: 13 residues. CDR3 sequence reads: CASSWDMGYEQYF. The CDR3 DNA sequence: TGCGCCAGCAGCTGGGACATGGGCTACGAGCAGTACTTC. Variable domain in full (rest from reference TRBV5-1 and TRBJ2-7): KAGVTQTPRYLIKTRGQQVTLSCSPISGHRSVSWYQQTPGQGLQFLFEYFSETQRNKGNFPGRFSGRQFSNSRSEMNVSTLELGDSALYLCASSWDMGYEQYFGPGTRLTVT.

The chain links TRBV7-9 to TRBJ1-3, with a possible D match to TRBD1 (6 bases). CDR1 is SEHNR, CDR2 FQNEAQ, per germline (reference sequence). Trimming took off 5 bases at V and 7 bases at J, with 21 bases between the two ends. This CDR3 comprises 16 residues. CDR3 region: CASSLKTGSPGNTIYF. The CDR3 bases are TGTGCCAGCAGCCTAAAGACAGGCTCCCCGGGGAACACCATATATTTT.

This clonotype has more than one count but fewer than ten. The V gene is TRBV3-1, the J gene TRBJ2-7; 7 nucleotides line up with TRBD1. Per the germline V gene, CDR1 is LGHDT and CDR2 is YNNKEL (reference sequence). The CDR3 length is 14 residues. With 4 bases clipped from V and 4 bases from J, the junction kept 7 bases outside the gene matches. The CDR3 nucleotides read TGTGCCAGCAGCCTATTGGGACAGCCTTACGAGCAGTACTTC. This encodes CASSLLGQPYEQYF.

This clonotype was seen ten or more times. The chain is built from TRBV12-3 or TRBV12-4 and TRBJ2-3, with D perhaps TRBD2 (6 bases). The CDR3 has 13 residues. The V end lost 5 bases, the J end lost 4 bases, and 10 bases lay between the germline ends. The CDR3: CASSPGTSDTQYF. CDR3 DNA sequence: TGTGCCAGCAGTCCCGGGACTTCAGATACGCAGTATTTT.

This chain joins TRBV10-2 and TRBJ2-1; possibly TRBD2 for D (6 bases). This CDR3 contains 12 residues. V lost 8 bases to trimming and J lost 5 bases, with 10 bases between them. Per germline, CDR1 WSHSY and CDR2 SAAADI. DNA for the CDR3: TGCGCCAGCGCGGGGCCGAACAATGAGCAGTTCTTC. It codes for CASAGPNNEQFF.

In its sample, this clonotype was seen a few times. This sequence joins TRBV12-3 or TRBV12-4 and TRBJ2-1, with D perhaps TRBD2 (5 bases). Trimming took 6 bases from V and 6 from J, leaving 18 bases between them. The CDR3 totals 15 residues. CDR3 sequence (DNA): TGTGCCAGCAGAGACACCGGAGGCTTGTTCAATGAGCAGTTCTTC. This codes for CASRDTGGLFNEQFF.

The CDR3 sequence is CASSDFFHANNEQFF. The CDR3 nucleotides are TGTGCCAGCAGTGACTTTTTTCATGCTAACAATGAGCAGTTCTTC. The chain links TRBV6-4 to TRBJ2-1; D gene ambiguous. The CDR3 has 15 amino acids. CDR1 is MRHNA and CDR2 is SNTAGT in the germline V gene. V lost 1 base and J 5 bases, leaving 12 bases between the germline ends.

There are many counts of this clonotype. The rearrangement links TRBV11-2 to TRBJ2-1; no reliable D call. Germline V gene lookup returns CDR1 SGHAT and CDR2 FQNNGV. Trimming took off 5 bases at V and 3 bases at J, with 5 bases between the two ends. The CDR3 has 12 amino acids. CDR3 nucleotides: TGTGCCAGCAGCGCTTACTACAATGAGCAGTTCTTC. This translates into CASSAYYNEQFF.

This clonotype has only a few counts. V is TRBV7-2 and J is TRBJ2-1; 7 bases are a match to TRBD2. This CDR3 comprises 14 residues. V trimming: 8 bases; J trimming: 5 bases; junction bases outside the gene matches: 9. Germline loops: CDR1 SGHTA, CDR2 FQGNSA. CDR3: CASLVGGSDNEQFF. The CDR3 DNA reads TGTGCCAGCCTCGTGGGCGGGAGTGACAATGAGCAGTTCTTC.

This clonotype was counted many times. The chain employs TRBV12-3 or TRBV12-4 and TRBJ2-5; 8 nucleotides line up with TRBD2. This CDR3 comprises 16 residues. V was clipped by 5 bases and J by 4 bases; unmatched bases: 12. In DNA, the CDR3 is TGTGCCAGCAGTCCATCGGGAGGGATCAACCCAGAGACCCAGTACTTC. Translating gives CASSPSGGINPETQYF.

The V call is TRBV20-1, the J call TRBJ2-1; the match to TRBD2 covers 7 bases. The CDR3 covers 16 residues. CDR1 and CDR2 from the germline V gene are DFQATT and SNEGSKA (reference sequence). With V trimmed by 1 base and J by 0 bases, 6 bases remained unmatched. The CDR3 protein is CSARGAGGSSYNEQFF. CDR3 nucleotide sequence: TGCAGTGCTAGAGGGGCCGGGGGGAGCTCCTACAATGAGCAGTTCTTC.

V usage is TRBV25-1 and J usage is TRBJ1-4; D might be TRBD1 (6 bases). The CDR3 is 14 amino acids. From germline, CDR1 is MGHDK and CDR2 SYGVNS. The V end was cut by 6 bases, the J end by 7 bases, with 15 bases between. This CDR3 reads CASSLGQRSEKLFF. DNA for the CDR3: TGTGCCAGCAGCCTCGGACAGCGCAGTGAAAAACTGTTTTTT.

The chain has TRBV2 and TRBJ1-5; D ambiguous. Germline CDR1 and CDR2: SNHLY and FYNNEI. This CDR3 has 13 residues. V lost 4 bases and J 4 bases, leaving 8 bases between the germline ends. The CDR3 loop is CASSVRENQPQHF. The CDR3 coding sequence is TGTGCCAGCAGTGTTAGGGAAAATCAGCCCCAGCATTTT.

The J gene is TRBJ1-1, the V gene TRBV5-1, with 8 bases identical to TRBD1. Losses at the gene ends were 4 bases for V and 3 bases for J; bases not matched to a gene: 5. The length of the CDR3 is 14 residues. Looked up from germline, CDR1 is SGHRS and CDR2 is YFSETQ. The CDR3, as DNA: TGCGCCAGCAGCGGACAGGGTTTGGACACTGAAGCTTTCTTT. It is translated as CASSGQGLDTEAFF. The whole variable domain, filled in from reference TRBV5-1 and TRBJ1-1, reads KAGVTQTPRYLIKTRGQQVTLSCSPISGHRSVSWYQQTPGQGLQFLFEYFSETQRNKGNFPGRFSGRQFSNSRSEMNVSTLELGDSALYLCASSGQGLDTEAFFGQGTRLTVV.

The J gene is TRBJ1-1, the V gene TRBV27; no definite D call. The CDR3 length is 13 residues. Trimming removed 4 bases from V and 1 base from J, with 7 bases in between. Germline-derived CDR1 and CDR2 are MNHEY and SMNVEV (reference sequence). CDR3 sequence reads: CASSSMRNTEAFF. The CDR3 DNA is TGTGCCAGCAGTTCTATGAGGAACACTGAAGCTTTCTTT.

CDR3 nucleotides: TGTGCCAGCAGCAGACGAGGGGCCCCCGGCGGGGAGACCCAGTACTTC. Protein sequence: CASSRRGAPGGETQYF. The chain couples TRBV12-3 or TRBV12-4 to TRBJ2-5; TRBD1 or TRBD2 may be the D gene (5 bases each). This CDR3 is 16 amino acids long. V lost 6 bases and J 5 bases, leaving 22 bases between the germline ends.